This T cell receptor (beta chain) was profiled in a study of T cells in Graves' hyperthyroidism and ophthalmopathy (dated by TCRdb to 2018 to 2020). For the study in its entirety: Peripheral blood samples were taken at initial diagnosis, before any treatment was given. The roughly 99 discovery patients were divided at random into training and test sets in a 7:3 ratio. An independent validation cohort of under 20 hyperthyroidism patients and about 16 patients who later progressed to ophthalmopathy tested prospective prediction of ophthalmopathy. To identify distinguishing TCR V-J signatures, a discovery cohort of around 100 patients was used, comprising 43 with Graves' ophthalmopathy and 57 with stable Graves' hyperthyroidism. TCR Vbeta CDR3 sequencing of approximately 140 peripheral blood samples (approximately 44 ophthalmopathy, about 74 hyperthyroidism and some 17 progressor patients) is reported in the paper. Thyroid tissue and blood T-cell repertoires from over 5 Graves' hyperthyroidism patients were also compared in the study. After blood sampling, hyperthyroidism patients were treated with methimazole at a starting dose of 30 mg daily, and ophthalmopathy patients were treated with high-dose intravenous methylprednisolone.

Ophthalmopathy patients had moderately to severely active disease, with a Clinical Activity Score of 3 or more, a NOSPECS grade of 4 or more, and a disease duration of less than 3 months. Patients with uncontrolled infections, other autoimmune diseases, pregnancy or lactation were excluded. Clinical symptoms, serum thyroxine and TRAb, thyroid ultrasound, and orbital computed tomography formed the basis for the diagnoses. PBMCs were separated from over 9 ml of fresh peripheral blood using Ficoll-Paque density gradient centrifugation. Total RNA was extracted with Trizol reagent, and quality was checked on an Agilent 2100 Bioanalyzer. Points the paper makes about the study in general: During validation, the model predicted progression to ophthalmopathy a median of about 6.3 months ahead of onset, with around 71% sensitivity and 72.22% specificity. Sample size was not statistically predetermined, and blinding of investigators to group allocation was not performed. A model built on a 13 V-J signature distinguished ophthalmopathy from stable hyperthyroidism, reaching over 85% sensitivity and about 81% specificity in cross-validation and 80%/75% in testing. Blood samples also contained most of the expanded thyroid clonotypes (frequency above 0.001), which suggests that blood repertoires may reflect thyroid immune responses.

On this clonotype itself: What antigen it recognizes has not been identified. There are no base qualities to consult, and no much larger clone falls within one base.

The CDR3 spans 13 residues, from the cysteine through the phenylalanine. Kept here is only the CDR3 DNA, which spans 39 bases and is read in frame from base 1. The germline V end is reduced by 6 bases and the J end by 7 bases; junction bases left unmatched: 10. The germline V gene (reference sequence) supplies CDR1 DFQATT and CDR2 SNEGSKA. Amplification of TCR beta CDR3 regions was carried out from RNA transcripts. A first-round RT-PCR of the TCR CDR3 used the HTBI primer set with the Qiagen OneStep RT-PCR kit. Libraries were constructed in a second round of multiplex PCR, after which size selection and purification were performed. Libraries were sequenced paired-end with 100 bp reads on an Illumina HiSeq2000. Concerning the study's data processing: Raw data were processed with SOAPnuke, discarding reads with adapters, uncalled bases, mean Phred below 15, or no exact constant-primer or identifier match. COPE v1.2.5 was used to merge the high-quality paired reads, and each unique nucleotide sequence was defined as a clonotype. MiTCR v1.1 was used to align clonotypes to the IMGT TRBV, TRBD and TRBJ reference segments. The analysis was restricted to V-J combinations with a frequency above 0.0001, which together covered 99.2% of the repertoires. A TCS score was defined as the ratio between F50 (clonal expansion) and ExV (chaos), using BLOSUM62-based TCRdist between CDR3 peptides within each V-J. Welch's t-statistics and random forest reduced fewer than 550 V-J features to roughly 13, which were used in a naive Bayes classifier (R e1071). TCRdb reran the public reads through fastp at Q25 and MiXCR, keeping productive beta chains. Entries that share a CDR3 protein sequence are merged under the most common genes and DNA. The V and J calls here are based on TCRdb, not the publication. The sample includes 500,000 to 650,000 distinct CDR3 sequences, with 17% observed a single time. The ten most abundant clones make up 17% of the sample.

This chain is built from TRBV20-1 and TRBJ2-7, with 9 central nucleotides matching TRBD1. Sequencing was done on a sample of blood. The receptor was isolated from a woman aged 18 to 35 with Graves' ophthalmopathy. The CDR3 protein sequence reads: CSASGTGLREQYF. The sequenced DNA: TGCAGTGCCTCCGGGACAGGGTTGCGGGAGCAGTACTTC.